This T cell receptor (beta chain) was recovered during a study of T cells in localized non-small cell lung cancer. Study-wide findings and caveats: Greater blood T cell density accompanied longer overall survival. In adjacent lung appeared a median around 57 of the top 100 tumor clones.

Trimming cost V 0 bases and J 2 bases, with 18 bases left between them. Germline lookup yields CDR1 SGHTA and CDR2 FQGNSA. CDR3 length equals 18 residues. The assay was immunoSEQ multiplex PCR, and TCRdb's table has in-frame clones only and misses some. Among about 41,000 clones listed, around 83% were seen once. Points on this clone: The antigen is unknown.

The sample in question was PBMCs, obtained before any cancer treatment. The chain has TRBV7-2 and TRBJ2-3, with a tentative D call TRBD2 (6 bases). The sequence was collected from a man between 35 and 75 years old with stage II lung adenocarcinoma. This CDR3 reads CASSLAEGRTYPTDTQYF. In DNA, the CDR3 is TGTGCCAGCAGCTTAGCCGAGGGGAGGACCTACCCCACAGATACGCAGTATTTT.